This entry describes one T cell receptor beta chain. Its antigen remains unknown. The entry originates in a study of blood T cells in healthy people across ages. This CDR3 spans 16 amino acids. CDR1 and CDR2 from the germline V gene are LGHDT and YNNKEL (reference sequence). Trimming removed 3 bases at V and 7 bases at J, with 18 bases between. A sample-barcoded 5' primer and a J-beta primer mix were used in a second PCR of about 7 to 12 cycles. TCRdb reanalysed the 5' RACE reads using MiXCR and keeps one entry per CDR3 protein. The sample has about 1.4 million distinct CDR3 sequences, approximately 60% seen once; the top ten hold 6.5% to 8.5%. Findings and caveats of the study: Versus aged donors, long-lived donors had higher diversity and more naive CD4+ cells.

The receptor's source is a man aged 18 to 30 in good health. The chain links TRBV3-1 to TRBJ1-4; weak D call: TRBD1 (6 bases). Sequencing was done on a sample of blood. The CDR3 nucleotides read TGTGCCAGCAGCCAGCTGTATGGGGGGCTGACTGAAAAACTGTTTTTT. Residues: CASSQLYGGLTEKLFF.